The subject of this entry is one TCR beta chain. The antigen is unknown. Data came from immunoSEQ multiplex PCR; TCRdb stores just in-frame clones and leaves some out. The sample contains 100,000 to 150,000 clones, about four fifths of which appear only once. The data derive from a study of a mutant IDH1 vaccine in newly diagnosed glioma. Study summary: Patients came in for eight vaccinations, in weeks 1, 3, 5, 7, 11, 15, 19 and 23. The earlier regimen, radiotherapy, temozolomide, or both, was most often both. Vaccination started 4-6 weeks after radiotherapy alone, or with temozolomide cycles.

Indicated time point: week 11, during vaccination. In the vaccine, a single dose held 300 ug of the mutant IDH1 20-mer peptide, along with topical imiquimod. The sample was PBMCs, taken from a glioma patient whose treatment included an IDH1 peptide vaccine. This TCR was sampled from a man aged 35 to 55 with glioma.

The CDR3 protein is CASSQFQARQETQYF. CDR3 bases: TGCGCCAGCAGCCAATTTCAGGCCCGGCAAGAGACCCAGTACTTC. V gene TRBV4-3 combines with J gene TRBJ2-5; D is uncertain. This CDR3 region has 15 residues. The germline V gene encodes CDR1 LGHNA and CDR2 YSLEER. V was pared by 2 bases and J by 2 bases, with 12 bases between.